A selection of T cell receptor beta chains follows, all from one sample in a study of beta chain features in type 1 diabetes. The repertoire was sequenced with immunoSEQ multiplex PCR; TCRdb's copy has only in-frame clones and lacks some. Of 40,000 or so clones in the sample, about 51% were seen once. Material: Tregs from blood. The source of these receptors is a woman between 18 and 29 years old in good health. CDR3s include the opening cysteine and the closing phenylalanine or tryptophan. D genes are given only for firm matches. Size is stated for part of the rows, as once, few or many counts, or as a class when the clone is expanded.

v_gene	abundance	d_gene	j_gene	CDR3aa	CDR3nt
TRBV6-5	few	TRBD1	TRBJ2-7	CASSADRGRGQYF	TGTGCCAGCAGTGCGGACAGGGGGCGAGGGCAGTACTTC
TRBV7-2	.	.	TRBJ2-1	CASSPSDFLSYNEQFF	TGTGCCAGCAGCCCGTCCGACTTTCTCTCCTACAATGAGCAGTTCTTC
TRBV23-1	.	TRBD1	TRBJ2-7	CASSQSWGTEHSYEQYF	TGCGCCAGCAGTCAATCGTGGGGGACAGAACACTCCTACGAGCAGTACTTC
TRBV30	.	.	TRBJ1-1	CAWRHRNTEAFF	TGTGCCTGGAGGCACAGGAACACTGAAGCTTTCTTT
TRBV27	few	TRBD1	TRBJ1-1	CASSLLGTATKAFF	TGTGCCAGCAGTCTTCTCGGGACAGCTACAAAAGCTTTCTTT
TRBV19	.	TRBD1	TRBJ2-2	CASRTSGTGTTGELFF	TGTGCCAGTAGAACCTCCGGGACAGGTACCACCGGGGAGCTGTTTTTT
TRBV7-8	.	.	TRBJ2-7	CASSLARRREKSYEQYF	TGTGCCAGCAGCTTAGCGCGGCGGAGGGAAAAGTCCTACGAGCAGTACTTC
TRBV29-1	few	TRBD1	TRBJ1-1	CSAGTVEAFF	TGCAGCGCAGGGACAGTCGAAGCTTTCTTT
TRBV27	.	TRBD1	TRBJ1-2	CASSLWRQGQVANYGYTF	TGTGCCAGCAGTTTATGGAGACAGGGCCAGGTAGCGAACTATGGCTACACCTTC
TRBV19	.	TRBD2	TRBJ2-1	CASSWRGSLSYNEQFF	TGTGCCAGTAGTTGGCGGGGGAGTCTCTCCTACAATGAGCAGTTCTTC
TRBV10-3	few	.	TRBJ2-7	CAISESITLQVPYEQYF	TGTGCCATCAGTGAGTCGATAACGCTTCAGGTGCCCTACGAGCAGTACTTC
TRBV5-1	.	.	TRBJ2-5	CASSSFGGAETQYF	TGCGCCAGCAGTAGTTTCGGTGGTGCCGAGACCCAGTACTTC
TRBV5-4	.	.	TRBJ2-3	CASSLPERDTQYF	TGTGCCAGCAGCCTACCGGAGAGGGATACGCAGTATTTT
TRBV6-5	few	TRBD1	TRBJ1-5	CASSQGTGFNQPQHF	TGTGCCAGCTCCCAAGGGACAGGGTTTAATCAGCCCCAGCATTTT
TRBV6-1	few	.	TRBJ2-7	CASMHRAVHSYEQYF	TGTGCCAGCATGCACAGGGCCGTACATTCCTACGAGCAGTACTTC
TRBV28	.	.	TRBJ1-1	CASSLGTEAFF	TGTGCCAGCAGCCTCGGCACTGAAGCTTTCTTT
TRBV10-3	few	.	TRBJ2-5	CAISGRGAEETQYF	TGTGCCATCAGCGGCCGGGGGGCCGAAGAGACCCAGTACTTC
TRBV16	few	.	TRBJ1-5	CASSQRGLDQPQHF	TGTGCCAGCAGCCAAAGGGGATTGGATCAGCCCCAGCATTTT
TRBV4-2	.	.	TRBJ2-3	CASSDTYTDTQYF	TGTGCCAGCAGCGACACCTACACAGATACGCAGTATTTT
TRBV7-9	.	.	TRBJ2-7	CASSEGLESYEQYF	TGTGCCAGCAGCGAAGGTCTAGAGTCTTACGAGCAGTACTTC
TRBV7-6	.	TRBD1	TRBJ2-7	CASSFRDRYEQYF	TGTGCCAGCAGCTTCCGGGACAGGTACGAGCAGTACTTC
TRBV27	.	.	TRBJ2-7	CASSYKVGGERSEQYF	TGTGCCAGCAGTTACAAGGTCGGCGGCGAGAGGAGCGAGCAGTACTTC
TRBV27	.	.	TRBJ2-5	CASSGTPGETQYF	TGTGCCAGCAGCGGGACTCCCGGAGAGACCCAGTACTTC
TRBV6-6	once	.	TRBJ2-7	CASSYGQSSYEQYF	TGTGCCAGCAGTTACGGACAGAGCTCCTACGAGCAGTACTTC
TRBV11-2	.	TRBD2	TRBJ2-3	CASSLPRREGSGTQYF	TGTGCCAGCAGCTTACCTCGGCGGGAGGGGTCGGGTACGCAGTATTTT
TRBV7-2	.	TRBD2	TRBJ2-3	CASSLGASGNPPDTQYF	TGTGCCAGCAGCTTAGGGGCTAGCGGGAACCCCCCAGATACGCAGTATTTT
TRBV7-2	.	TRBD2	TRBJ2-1	CASSLQSGNGDEQFF	TGTGCCAGCAGCTTACAAAGCGGGAATGGGGATGAGCAGTTCTTC
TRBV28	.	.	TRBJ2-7	CASGSDTAYEQYF	TGTGCCAGTGGATCTGATACAGCCTACGAGCAGTACTTC
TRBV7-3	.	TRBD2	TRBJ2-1	CASSLVPWRGVVEQFF	TGTGCCAGCAGCCTCGTCCCCTGGCGGGGGGTCGTGGAGCAGTTCTTC
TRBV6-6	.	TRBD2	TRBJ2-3	CASSYSLARGTDTQYF	TGTGCCAGCAGTTACTCACTAGCGAGGGGTACAGATACGCAGTATTTT
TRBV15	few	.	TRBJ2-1	CATSRAVNEQFF	TGTGCCACCAGCAGAGCGGTCAATGAGCAGTTCTTC
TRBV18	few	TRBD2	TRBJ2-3	CASSPPSREGTDTQYF	TGTGCCAGCTCACCACCTTCGCGGGAGGGCACAGATACGCAGTATTTT
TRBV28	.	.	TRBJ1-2	CASRAGGTDLYGYTF	TGTGCCAGCAGAGCCGGGGGGACCGACCTTTATGGCTACACCTTC
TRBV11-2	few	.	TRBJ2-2	CASSPGLTPGELFF	TGTGCCAGCAGCCCGGGACTGACACCAGGGGAGCTGTTTTTT
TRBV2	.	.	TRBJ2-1	CAKQKQINSYNEQFF	TGTGCCAAACAAAAACAGATAAACTCCTACAATGAGCAGTTCTTC
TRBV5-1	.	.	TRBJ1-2	CASSSTPGGADYGYTF	TGCGCCAGCAGTAGTACCCCCGGAGGGGCGGACTATGGCTACACCTTC
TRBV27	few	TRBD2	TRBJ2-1	CASSFARTSSNEQFF	TGTGCCAGCAGTTTCGCCCGGACTAGCAGCAATGAGCAGTTCTTC
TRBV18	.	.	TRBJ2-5	CASSLGQRETQYF	TGTGCCAGCTCACTTGGACAGCGGGAGACCCAGTACTTC
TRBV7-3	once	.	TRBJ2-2	CASSPGATGTGELFF	TGTGCCAGCAGCCCCGGGGCCACAGGGACCGGGGAGCTGTTTTTT
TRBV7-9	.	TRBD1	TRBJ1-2	CASSPRTGGYGYTF	TGTGCCAGCAGCCCAAGGACAGGGGGCTATGGCTACACCTTC
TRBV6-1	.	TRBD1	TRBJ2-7	CASSSYRDRAVEQYF	TGTGCCAGCAGTTCGTACCGGGACAGGGCGGTCGAGCAGTACTTC
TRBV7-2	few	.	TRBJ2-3	CASSLRSLTDTQYF	TGTGCCAGCAGCTTACGTTCCCTCACAGATACGCAGTATTTT
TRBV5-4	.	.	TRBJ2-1	CASSLTSGYNEQFF	TGTGCCAGCAGCTTGACCAGTGGCTACAATGAGCAGTTCTTC
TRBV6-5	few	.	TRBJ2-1	CASSFPRDNDNEQFF	TGTGCCAGCAGTTTCCCTCGGGACAATGACAATGAGCAGTTCTTC
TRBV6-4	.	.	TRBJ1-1	CASSSGQNTEAFF	TGTGCCAGCAGTTCGGGACAGAACACTGAAGCTTTCTTT
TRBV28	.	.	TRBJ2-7	CATGDGSVYEQYF	TGTGCCACCGGGGACGGGAGCGTCTACGAGCAGTACTTC
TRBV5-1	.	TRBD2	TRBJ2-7	CASSLGLAGVYGLNYEQYF	TGCGCCAGCAGCTTGGGACTAGCGGGAGTATACGGGCTGAACTACGAGCAGTACTTC
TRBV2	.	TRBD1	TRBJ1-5	CASSEHRGGQPQHF	TGTGCCAGCAGTGAACACAGGGGCGGACAGCCCCAGCATTTT
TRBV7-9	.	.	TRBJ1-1	CASSLVGGVATEAFF	TGTGCCAGCAGCTTAGTAGGGGGGGTAGCCACTGAAGCTTTCTTT
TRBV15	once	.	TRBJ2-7	CATSRGAGSYEQYF	TGTGCCACCAGCAGAGGGGCGGGATCCTACGAGCAGTACTTC
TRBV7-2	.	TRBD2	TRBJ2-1	CASSLVLAGEQFF	TGTGCCAGCAGCTTAGTACTAGCGGGGGAGCAGTTCTTC
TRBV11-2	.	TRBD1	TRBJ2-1	CASSYGTGAYNEQFF	TGTGCCAGCAGCTACGGGACAGGGGCCTACAATGAGCAGTTCTTC
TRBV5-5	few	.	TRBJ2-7	CASSFTGMLNEQYF	TGTGCCAGCAGCTTTACAGGGATGCTGAACGAGCAGTACTTC
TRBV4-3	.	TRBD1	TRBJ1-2	CASSQESGTGGYTF	TGCGCCAGCAGCCAAGAGTCAGGGACAGGCGGCTACACCTTC